These 17 T cell receptor beta chains share one sample of origin, sequenced in a study of cytomegalovirus exposure and HLA in healthy donors. This PCR relied on a set of 60 Vbeta primers and 13 Jbeta primers. Some clones are missing from TCRdb's copy, which holds only in-frame ones; the method was immunoSEQ multiplex PCR. The repertoire holds roughly 99,000 clones, with about 74% as singletons. Input material: PBMCs. The receptors were gathered from a man between 60 and 70 years old in good health and CMV-seropositive.

V is TRBV15 and J is TRBJ2-3, with D possibly being TRBD1 (5 bases). Trimming took 1 base from V and 1 from J, leaving 9 bases between them. The length of the CDR3 is 15 residues. The V gene's germline CDR1 is LNHNV and CDR2 YYDKDF (reference sequence). The DNA of the CDR3 is TGTGCCACCAGCAGAGGACAGACTGGCACAGATACGCAGTATTTT. This translates into CATSRGQTGTDTQYF.

In this sample, this clone turned up once. The chain combines TRBV10-3 with TRBJ2-5; 10 nucleotides line up with TRBD2. V was pared by 1 base and J by 1 base, with 3 bases of the junction left unmatched. CDR1 is ENHRY, CDR2 SYGVKD, per germline. There are 16 residues in the CDR3. This chain's CDR3 is CAISELAGGTQETQYF. CDR3 DNA: TGTGCCATCAGTGAGTTAGCGGGGGGAACCCAAGAGACCCAGTACTTC.

The chain recombines TRBV4-2 with TRBJ2-3, with D unclear. Germline V gene data show CDR1 as LGHNA and CDR2 as YNFKEQ. Between the trimmed V and J ends, which lost 1 base and 1 base, there was a span of 3 bases. The CDR3 contains 13 residues. CDR3 residues: CASSQAGTDTQYF. CDR3 DNA: TGTGCCAGCAGCCAAGCCGGCACAGATACGCAGTATTTT.

CDR3 in amino acids: CASSLHGQLKNIQYF. As DNA, the CDR3 is TGCGCCAGCAGCCTCCACGGACAGCTGAAAAACATTCAGTACTTC. The chain couples TRBV4-3 to TRBJ2-4, with TRBD1 as a possible D gene (6 bases). V lost 4 bases, J lost 4 bases, and 14 bases lay in between. The CDR3 totals 15 residues. CDR1 LGHNA and CDR2 YSLEER come from the germline V gene.

This chain uses TRBV19 with TRBJ2-7; 7 nucleotides match TRBD2. There are 15 residues in the CDR3. The junction had 6 bases not matched to a gene; V was cut back by 2 bases and J by 2 bases. Germline assignment: CDR1 LNHDA and CDR2 SQIVND (reference sequence). The CDR3 DNA reads TGTGCCAGTAGTATAAGTACGGGGGGTACCTACGAGCAGTACTTC. The encoded protein is CASSISTGGTYEQYF.

CDR3 bases: TGTGCCAGCAGTCTGACTACTCCACGATCACCCCTCCACTTT. The encoded protein is CASSLTTPRSPLHF. The J gene is TRBJ1-6, the V gene TRBV6-5; no clear D. In germline, CDR1 is MNHEY, CDR2 SVGAGI. V shed 5 bases and J shed 10 bases, with 15 bases lying between them. The CDR3 totals 14 residues.

This chain connects TRBV5-1 to TRBJ2-5; D gene ambiguous. Trimming took 5 bases from V and 3 from J, leaving 11 bases between them. CDR1 and CDR2 (germline): SGHRS, YFSETQ. CDR3 length: 13 residues. The CDR3 sequence: CASSSGSEETQYF. DNA of the CDR3: TGCGCCAGCAGTTCCGGGTCGGAAGAGACCCAGTACTTC.

This rearrangement joins TRBV7-3 to TRBJ2-7, with D perhaps TRBD2 (5 bases). Germline lookup yields CDR1 SGHTA and CDR2 FQGTGA. The CDR3 is made up of 13 amino acids. Trimming took off 1 base at V and 7 bases at J, with 11 bases between the two ends. The CDR3 DNA reads TGTGCCAGCAGCTTAAGCGACGGAGGAGAGCAGTACTTC. Its protein product is CASSLSDGGEQYF.

The chain employs TRBV2 and TRBJ1-6, with 7 bases matching TRBD1. CDR1 and CDR2 (germline): SNHLY, FYNNEI. The CDR3 length is 15 residues. Trimming at V came to 8 bases and at J to 4 bases, leaving 8 bases not matched to a gene. The DNA for the CDR3 is TGTGCCAGCTCGTTGGCGGGACAGTATAATTCACCCCTCCACTTT. Its protein is CASSLAGQYNSPLHF.

The V and J genes are TRBV19 and TRBJ2-2; TRBD1 matches at 8 bases. With 5 bases clipped from V and 10 bases from J, the junction kept 9 bases outside the gene matches. Per the germline V gene, CDR1 is LNHDA and CDR2 is SQIVND (reference sequence). The CDR3 sequence is 14 residues long. The CDR3 is CASSETGVLEELFF. The DNA of the CDR3 is TGTGCCAGTAGTGAGACAGGGGTCCTCGAGGAGCTGTTTTTT.

V is TRBV27 and J is TRBJ1-4; D may be TRBD1 (5 bases). Trimming removed 6 bases at V and 0 bases at J, with 17 bases between. Germline lookup yields CDR1 MNHEY and CDR2 SMNVEV (reference sequence). The CDR3 spans 17 residues. This CDR3 reads CASSPWRGFPTNEKLFF. CDR3 DNA sequence: TGTGCCAGCAGCCCCTGGAGGGGTTTCCCAACTAATGAAAAACTGTTTTTT.

The chain carries TRBV4-3 and TRBJ1-2, with 8 bases aligning to TRBD1. Germline V CDR1 and CDR2: LGHNA, YSLEER. Trimming took 0 bases from V and 0 from J; bases not matched to a gene: 0. The CDR3 has 15 amino acids. The CDR3 loop reads CASSQEQGANYGYTF. CDR3 nucleotides: TGCGCCAGCAGCCAAGAACAGGGGGCTAACTATGGCTACACCTTC.

The V and J genes are TRBV28 and TRBJ1-6, with D perhaps matching TRBD1 (6 bases). The CDR3 consists of 14 residues. The V and J ends lost 10 bases and 9 bases respectively, with 19 bases between them. Germline V gives CDR1 MDHEN, CDR2 SYDVKM. The CDR3 nucleotides are TGTGCCACCCAGAGGGGGGGGTTAGGTTCACCCCTCCACTTT. Its translation is CATQRGGLGSPLHF.

This clone has just one count. This sequence joins TRBV18 and TRBJ1-6; unclear D gene. V lost 3 bases and J lost 14, with 17 bases in between. The V gene's germline CDR1 is KGHSH and CDR2 LQKENI. This CDR3 is 14 amino acids long. This chain's CDR3 is CASSPSSAPEALHF. Written as DNA, the CDR3 is TGTGCCAGCTCACCTTCAAGCGCTCCCGAGGCCCTCCACTTT.

V gene TRBV10-1 combines with J gene TRBJ1-2; perhaps TRBD1 as D (5 bases). Trimming left V 5 bases short and J 3 bases short, with 10 bases between. The germline CDR1 and CDR2 sequences are WNHNN and SYGVQD (reference sequence). This CDR3 contains 13 residues. The CDR3 here is CASSSGVHYGYTF. CDR3 sequence (DNA): TGCGCCAGCAGTTCGGGGGTCCACTATGGCTACACCTTC.

In regard to this clone: The CDR3 end shows no conserved phenylalanine or tryptophan, and so a read error is likely. The DNA is left out, because the CDR3 cannot be placed on it with certainty; the CDR3 is given as TCRdb lists it. V and J are TRBV5-4 and TRBJ2-3; the table's TRBD2 call for D was not verified on the DNA. The CDR3 has 13 amino acids, counting both end residues. Germline V gives CDR1 SGHNT, CDR2 YYREEE (reference sequence). The CDR3: CASSFPSGGAGMV.

V usage is TRBV9 and J usage is TRBJ2-2; D is uncertain. V shed 4 bases and J shed 1 base, with 5 bases lying between them. The CDR3 spans 13 residues. Germline V gene lookup returns CDR1 SGDLS and CDR2 YYNGEE. The CDR3 reads CASSPRNTGELFF. CDR3 nucleotide sequence: TGTGCCAGCAGCCCCCGGAACACCGGGGAGCTGTTTTTT. Based on the CDR3 plus reference TRBV9 and TRBJ2-2, the full variable domain is DSGVTQTPKHLITATGQRVTLRCSPRSGDLSVYWYQQSLDQGLQFLIQYYNGEERAKGNILERFSAQQFPDLHSELNLSSLELGDSALYFCASSPRNTGELFFGEGSRLTVL.